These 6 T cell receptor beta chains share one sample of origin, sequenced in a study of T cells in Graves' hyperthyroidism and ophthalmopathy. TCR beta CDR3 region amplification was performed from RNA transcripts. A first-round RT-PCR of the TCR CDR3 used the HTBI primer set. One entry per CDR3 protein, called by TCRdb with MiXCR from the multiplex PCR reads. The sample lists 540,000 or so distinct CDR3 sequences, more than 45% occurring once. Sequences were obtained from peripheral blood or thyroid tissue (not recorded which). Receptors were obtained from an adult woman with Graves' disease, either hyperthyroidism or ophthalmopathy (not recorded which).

Here the CDR3 reads CSASYTQGAEKLFF. DNA for the CDR3: TGCAGTGCTTCTTACACACAGGGGGCTGAAAAACTGTTTTTT. The rearrangement uses TRBV20-1 and TRBJ1-4; 9 bases fit TRBD1. Germline CDR1 DFQATT, CDR2 SNEGSKA (reference sequence). There are 14 residues in the CDR3. Losses at the gene ends were 5 bases for V and 7 bases for J; bases not matched to a gene: 8.

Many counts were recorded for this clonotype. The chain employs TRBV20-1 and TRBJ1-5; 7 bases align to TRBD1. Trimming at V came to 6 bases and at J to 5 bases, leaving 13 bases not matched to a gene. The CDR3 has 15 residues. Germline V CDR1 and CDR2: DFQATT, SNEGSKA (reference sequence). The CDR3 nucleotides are TGCAGTGCAGTCTACAGGGGATGGTATGATCAGCCCCAGCATTTT. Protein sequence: CSAVYRGWYDQPQHF.

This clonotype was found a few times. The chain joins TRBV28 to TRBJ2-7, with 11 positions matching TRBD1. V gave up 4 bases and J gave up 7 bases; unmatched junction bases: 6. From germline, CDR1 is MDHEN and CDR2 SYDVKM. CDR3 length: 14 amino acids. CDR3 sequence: CASSSGQGVVEQYF. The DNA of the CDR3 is TGTGCCAGCAGTTCGGGACAGGGGGTGGTGGAGCAGTACTTC.

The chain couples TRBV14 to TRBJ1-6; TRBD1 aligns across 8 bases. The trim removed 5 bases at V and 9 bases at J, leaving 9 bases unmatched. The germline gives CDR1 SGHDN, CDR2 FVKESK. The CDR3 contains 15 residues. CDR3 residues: CASSSRTGIISPLHF. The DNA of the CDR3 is TGTGCCAGCAGCAGCCGGACAGGGATCATTTCACCCCTCCACTTT.

CDR3 in amino acids: CASSRGSGYGYTF. Here the CDR3 DNA reads TGTGCCAGCAGCAGAGGGAGTGGCTATGGCTACACCTTC. V gene TRBV7-9 combines with J gene TRBJ1-2; D gene unclear. Germline V gives CDR1 SEHNR, CDR2 FQNEAQ (reference sequence). This CDR3 has 13 residues. V shed 5 bases and J shed 4 bases, with 11 bases lying between them. Together with reference TRBV7-9 and TRBJ1-2, the CDR3 gives the full variable domain: DTGVSQNPRHKITKRGQNVTFRCDPISEHNRLYWYRQTLGQGPEFLTYFQNEAQLEKSRLLSDRFSAERPKGSFSTLEIQRTEQGDSAMYLCASSRGSGYGYTFGSGTRLTVV.

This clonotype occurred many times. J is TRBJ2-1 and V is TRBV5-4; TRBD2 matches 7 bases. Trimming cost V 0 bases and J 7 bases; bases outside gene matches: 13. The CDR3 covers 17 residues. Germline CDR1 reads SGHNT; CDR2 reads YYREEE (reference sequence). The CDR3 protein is CASSLAVGPSGRNEQFF. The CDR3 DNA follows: TGTGCCAGCAGCTTGGCCGTCGGGCCTAGCGGTAGGAATGAGCAGTTCTTC.